Sequencing of this TCR beta chain was carried out in a study of T-cell memory formation after mild COVID-19. Study outcomes and limitations: Mainly in CM and EM were contracting CD4+ clones; CD8+ were in EMRA. Detection of some responders pre-infection suggested pre-existing cross-reactive memory T cells participated.

This clonotype showed up just a few times. Its antigen is undetermined. A single record per CDR3 protein comes from TCRdb applying MiXCR to the 5' RACE reads. The data contain more than 110,000 distinct CDR3 sequences, 20% to 25% of them singletons. This CDR3 region has 16 residues. Trimming removed 6 bases at V and 0 bases at J, with 14 bases between. CDR1 and CDR2 from the germline V gene are SNHLY and FYNNEI. The clonotype comes from an adult woman who had mild COVID-19 (a few samples of this study predate the infection). Cell type and time point are not known. The sequenced material came from PBMCs or a T cell subset sorted from them (not recorded which). The V and J genes are TRBV2 and TRBJ2-2, with a tentative D call TRBD1 (5 bases). Written as DNA, the CDR3 is TGTGCCAGCAGCTCAGACAGCCTCGCGAACACCGGGGAGCTGTTTTTT. Translating it yields CASSSDSLANTGELFF.